This paragraph covers one TCR beta chain sequence. The clone's antigen remains unknown. Per-base qualities were not stored, and no clone one base away is much larger. The sample comes from a study of immune evolution from preneoplasia to lung adenocarcinoma (dated by TCRdb to the early 2020s). Regarding the study in general: No AAH lesions showed HLA loss of heterozygosity, compared with roughly 7.1% of AIS, over 12% of MIA and less than 35% of ADC lesions. The study profiled immune contexture across lung adenocarcinoma precursors and invasive adenocarcinoma using immune gene expression, TCR sequencing and multiplex immunofluorescence. Resected precursor lesions (AAH, AIS, MIA) and invasive adenocarcinomas were each compared against paired morphologically normal lung tissue. Sample size was determined by specimen availability and not by a prior power calculation. The immune data were combined with whole exome sequencing and methylation data from the same cohort of nodules. The overall cohort comprised approximately 53 patients with pulmonary nodules who underwent surgical resection. TCR sequencing data were obtained from about 49 patients. According to the study, roughly 100 samples were used for TCR sequencing. POLYSOLVER was used to infer class I HLA alleles from exome data, and LOHHLA was used to detect allele-specific HLA loss.

TCR beta CDR3 regions were sequenced from DNA using the immunoSEQ hsTCRbeta Kit. Under the source paper's analysis protocol: TCR sequencing data were analysed with the ImmunoSEQ Analyzer. T cell clonality was defined as 1 minus Pielou's evenness, as computed on productive rearrangements. The inverse Simpson index, applied to productive templates, was used to measure T cell diversity. T cell density was expressed as TCR beta template counts normalized to usable DNA, with usable DNA estimated by amplifying and sequencing housekeeping genes. Two-sided Kruskal-Wallis tests were used to compare TCR metrics between histologic stages. The table comes from immuneACCESS by way of TCRdb, which keeps in-frame sequences with V and J called. Part of the clones is missing from these tables; in studies checked, under half for an unresolved V gene and the rest for unknown reasons. That table furnishes V, J and clone size, whereas the DNA furnished D and trimming. In all, the sample holds 2,000 to 2,500 clones, and 65% to 85% of those were seen once. The ten biggest clones cover around 4.4% of the sample.

Patients underwent resection in Japan or China between the mid-2010s and the late 2010s. Histologic diagnosis of each case was confirmed independently by two lung cancer pathologists on H&E slides. For nucleic acid extraction, premalignant or tumor cells were enriched by macro-dissection following pathologic assessment. FFPE tissue was used for DNA isolation with the AllPrep DNA/RNA FFPE Kit. What the authors observed across the whole study: All patients were from Japan and China, so applicability to Western populations was uncertain. The highest clonality was observed in normal lung, whereas higher T cell density and diversity but lower clonality appeared to be present in later-stage lesions. Normal lung had the highest top T cell clone frequencies, which appeared to decline progressively from AAH through AIS, MIA and invasive adenocarcinoma. T cell clonality was highest in KRAS-mutant nodules compared with EGFR-mutant or double wild-type lesions. Findings were based on association rather than direct causation; larger cohorts with long-term follow-up and longitudinal biopsies were deemed needed.

According to the germline V gene, CDR1 reads WSHSY and CDR2 reads SAAADI. Taken from cysteine to phenylalanine, the CDR3 has 14 residues. Just the 42-base CDR3 DNA is kept, in frame starting at base 1. V sheds 3 bases and J sheds 4 bases, leaving 13 bases between their ends. The rearrangement combines TRBV10-2 with TRBJ2-7; the D gene is perhaps TRBD1, from 6 matching bases. This TCR was sampled from a person aged 60-79 years with lung adenocarcinoma. The specimen was FFPE lung adenocarcinoma in situ tissue. The cell subset or site label corresponds to: preinvasive adenocarcinoma in situ (AIS). The CDR3 here reads CASSDLGGAYEQYF. The nucleotide sequence reads TGCGCCAGCAGTGATCTTGGGGGCGCGTACGAGCAGTACTTC.